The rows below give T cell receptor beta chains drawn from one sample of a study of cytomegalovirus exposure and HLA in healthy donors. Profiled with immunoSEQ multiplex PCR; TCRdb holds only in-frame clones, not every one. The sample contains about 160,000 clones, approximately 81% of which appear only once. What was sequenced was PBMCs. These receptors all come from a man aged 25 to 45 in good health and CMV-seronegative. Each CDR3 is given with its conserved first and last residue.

CDR3aa: CASRLWAGGGDTQYF; j_gene: TRBJ2-3; v_gene: TRBV5-4
CDR3aa: CASSESQTNTGELFF; j_gene: TRBJ2-2; v_gene: TRBV6-4
CDR3aa: CASSPTGGRNTEAFF; j_gene: TRBJ1-1; v_gene: TRBV28
CDR3aa: CASSRGGDRYEQYF; j_gene: TRBJ2-7; v_gene: TRBV5-1
CDR3aa: CASSWTREETQYF; j_gene: TRBJ2-5; v_gene: TRBV6-5
CDR3aa: CAEGLGVNTEAFF; j_gene: TRBJ1-1; v_gene: TRBV5-4
CDR3aa: CASSHTSGNPSSTDTQYF; j_gene: TRBJ2-3; v_gene: TRBV7-6
CDR3aa: CASSLVGTGANEQFF; j_gene: TRBJ2-1; v_gene: TRBV5-1
CDR3aa: CASSFDSSTSYEQYF; j_gene: TRBJ2-7; v_gene: TRBV7-2
CDR3aa: CASSSGAGGLITDTQYF; j_gene: TRBJ2-3; v_gene: TRBV27
CDR3aa: CASRASGRTDTQYF; j_gene: TRBJ2-3; v_gene: TRBV28
CDR3aa: CSVVRDRESEQYF; j_gene: TRBJ2-7; v_gene: TRBV29-1
CDR3aa: CASSPPGQGLYEQYF; j_gene: TRBJ2-7; v_gene: TRBV6-1
CDR3aa: CASSPMRGETQYF; j_gene: TRBJ2-5; v_gene: TRBV2
CDR3aa: CASSLMGGGTPYEQYF; j_gene: TRBJ2-7; v_gene: TRBV7-3
CDR3aa: CAISAQDNEKLFF; j_gene: TRBJ1-4; v_gene: TRBV10-3
CDR3aa: CASSLGQGIGPQHF; j_gene: TRBJ1-5; v_gene: TRBV5-1
CDR3aa: CSVVASSFEFF; j_gene: TRBJ2-1; v_gene: TRBV29-1
CDR3aa: CASSQVGENTGELFF; j_gene: TRBJ2-2; v_gene: TRBV4-3
CDR3aa: CASRRLAVGTQYF; j_gene: TRBJ2-5; v_gene: TRBV5-5
CDR3aa: CASSLTSGTSSYEQYF; j_gene: TRBJ2-7; v_gene: TRBV5-1
CDR3aa: CASSLAGLGGYGYTF; j_gene: TRBJ1-2; v_gene: TRBV28
CDR3aa: CASGAGPGPAKQFF; j_gene: TRBJ2-1; v_gene: TRBV2
CDR3aa: CATSRDLSWSADTQYF; j_gene: TRBJ2-3; v_gene: TRBV15
CDR3aa: CASSGRFRGKIEPQHF; j_gene: TRBJ1-5; v_gene: TRBV28
CDR3aa: CASSGEGLGGEQFF; j_gene: TRBJ2-1; v_gene: TRBV7-6
CDR3aa: CASSMPGQGYEQYF; j_gene: TRBJ2-7; v_gene: TRBV5-4
CDR3aa: CASSLGAANTGELFF; j_gene: TRBJ2-2; v_gene: TRBV5-4
CDR3aa: CATSKGWGGKDYEQYF; j_gene: TRBJ2-7; v_gene: TRBV15
CDR3aa: CASSSGADTQYF; j_gene: TRBJ2-3; v_gene: TRBV7-9
CDR3aa: CASSSTSGKPYEQYF; j_gene: TRBJ2-7; v_gene: TRBV27
CDR3aa: CASSSISGAGMSEQYF; j_gene: TRBJ2-7; v_gene: TRBV5-6
CDR3aa: CASSEDLKRHEQFF; j_gene: TRBJ2-1; v_gene: TRBV5-6
CDR3aa: CASSLDREDTQYF; j_gene: TRBJ2-3; v_gene: TRBV5-4
CDR3aa: CSATQETQYF; j_gene: TRBJ2-5; v_gene: TRBV20-1
CDR3aa: CASSEAPLGGTDTQYF; j_gene: TRBJ2-3; v_gene: TRBV2
CDR3aa: CASSYRQVGGNTEAFF; j_gene: TRBJ1-1; v_gene: TRBV27
CDR3aa: CASGDRANTEAFF; j_gene: TRBJ1-1; v_gene: TRBV5-4
CDR3aa: CASSSFTGTNEKLFF; j_gene: TRBJ1-4; v_gene: TRBV23-1
CDR3aa: CASSPPGLAPYEQYF; j_gene: TRBJ2-7; v_gene: TRBV27
CDR3aa: CASSPSGGAGYTF; j_gene: TRBJ1-2; v_gene: TRBV18
CDR3aa: CASSIVAGDYNEQFF; j_gene: TRBJ2-1; v_gene: TRBV19
CDR3aa: CATSRARSGANVLTF; j_gene: TRBJ2-6; v_gene: TRBV15